These 5 T cell receptor beta chains were all obtained from the same sample, sequenced in a study of CD8 T cells in ankylosing spondylitis (dated by TCRdb to 2015 to 2018). General study outcomes and caveats: Blood from ankylosing spondylitis patients appeared to be characterized by a TCR beta motif made up of seven or eight highly homologous amino acid variants.

These receptors' targets are unknown. To prepare the library, 5' RACE was applied. Sequenced using an Illumina HiSeq 2500. TCRdb reran the public reads through fastp at Q25 and MiXCR, keeping productive beta chains. When rows share a CDR3 protein, they turn into one entry using the most common DNA and genes. Counted in this sample were 350,000 or so distinct CDR3 sequences; around 7.6% of them appeared once. The leading ten clones occupy about 14% of the sample. The sample taken for sequencing was blood, either unsorted or a sorted T cell fraction (not recorded which). The receptor set was obtained from a male donor with ankylosing spondylitis.

Ten or more counts support this clonotype. The CDR3 sequence: CASSQNRAENIQYF. CDR3 nucleotide sequence: TGTGCCAGCAGTCAAAACAGGGCGGAAAACATTCAGTACTTC. The rearrangement joins TRBV28 to TRBJ2-4; tentatively, D is TRBD1 (6 bases). Germline V CDR1 and CDR2: MDHEN, SYDVKM. The CDR3 is 14 amino acids. Trimming stripped 5 bases from V and 5 bases from J, with 13 bases between.

The chain combines TRBV7-2 with TRBJ2-3; D may be TRBD1 (6 bases). CDR1 and CDR2 (germline): SGHTA, FQGNSA. V gave up 5 bases and J gave up 1 base, with 16 bases separating them. The CDR3 extends over 16 amino acids. CDR3 nucleotide sequence: TGTGCCAGCAGCACCCAGGTGGGGGCTGGCACAGATACGCAGTATTTT. Translated: CASSTQVGAGTDTQYF.

The V call is TRBV7-7, the J call TRBJ2-1; no reliable D call. The V and J ends lost 5 bases and 15 bases respectively, with 20 bases between them. Germline V gene lookup returns CDR1 SSHAT and CDR2 FNYEAQ (reference sequence). The CDR3 is made up of 13 amino acids. CDR3 protein: CASSPDNFALVFF. CDR3 DNA sequence: TGTGCCAGCAGCCCAGACAACTTCGCGTTAGTGTTCTTC.

V and J are TRBV2 and TRBJ2-5; perhaps D is TRBD1 or TRBD2 (5 bases each). The germline V gene encodes CDR1 SNHLY and CDR2 FYNNEI. CDR3 size: 12 residues. The germline V and J ends were trimmed by 6 bases and 4 bases, with 9 bases remaining between them. The CDR3 reads CASRGDGETQYF. CDR3 DNA: TGTGCCAGCAGGGGGGACGGAGAGACCCAGTACTTC.

The chain is built from TRBV3-1 and TRBJ1-1; unclear D gene. Germline lookup yields CDR1 LGHDT and CDR2 YNNKEL (reference sequence). Trimming stripped 6 bases from V and 5 bases from J, with 16 bases between. This CDR3 is 14 amino acids long. The CDR3 nucleotides read TGTGCCAGCAGTCGCCGGGAGTCAAAAACTGAAGCTTTCTTT. It is translated as CASSRRESKTEAFF. Combining the CDR3 with reference TRBV3-1 and TRBJ1-1 gives the whole variable domain DTAVSQTPKYLVTQMGNDKSIKCEQNLGHDTMYWYKQDSKKFLKIMFSYNNKELIINETVPNRFSPKSPDKAHLNLHINSLELGDSAVYFCASSRRESKTEAFFGQGTRLTVV.